This TCR beta chain was recovered during a study of cytomegalovirus exposure and HLA in healthy donors (dated 2017 in TCRdb). Regarding the research as a whole: The 650 to 750 repertoires of the first cohort and the 120 or so validation repertoires were produced on the same platform, according to a later analysis. To predict cytomegalovirus infection status, the study brought together high-throughput TCR immunosequencing, statistical association of individual TCRs with disease status, and machine learning. The study aimed to test whether signatures of past pathogen exposure could be identified by cataloging public T cell receptors. Besides the first cohort of approximately 670 subjects, a separate validation cohort made up of some 110 different subjects was used.

This clone was observed a handful of times. It lacks a known antigen. Per-base quality was not reported, and no clone a single base away is much larger than it. Preparation of the library involved the immunoSEQ multiplex PCR assay. As for the authors' bioinformatics: A statistical classification framework was developed to diagnose cytomegalovirus status using the catalog of TCR beta chain sequences. The immuneACCESS repertoire file appears here via TCRdb, limited to in-frame rearrangements. These files lack a portion of the clones; in checked studies, under half of the deficit traces to unresolved V genes, and the cause of the others is not known. V and J calls and clone size follow that table, whereas D and trimming were derived from the DNA. Present in this sample are roughly 330,000 clones, around 90% of which were seen just once. Of the sample, approximately 1.1% is held by the ten largest clones.

What the research found in general, with its limitations: The classifier was reported to diagnose cytomegalovirus status with high specificity and sensitivity in both the original cohort and the validation cohort. A total of 150 to 200 TCR beta chains were listed by the study as associated with cytomegalovirus. Most TCR sequences were observed very rarely across donors, whereas some public TCRs were present in many individuals. A later analysis had no HLA typing for the validation cohort, so co-occurrence there was scored across all 130 or so repertoires. In a later analysis, TCRs clustered in the first cohort were found to also tend to co-occur in the 110 or so validation repertoires, with approximately 95% of cluster scores above 0. In vitro tests confirmed that a few of the cytomegalovirus-associated TCR beta chains recognize cytomegalovirus antigens. The authors suggested that the approach could potentially be generalized to other disease states and immunological phenotypes.

The donors belonged to the validation cohort of about 110 subjects, which was separate from the 666-subject first cohort. For CDR1 and CDR2, the germline V gene lists SGHTA and FQGTGA. The CDR3 runs 16 residues from the cysteine to the phenylalanine. Only the CDR3 region is kept as DNA, spanning 48 bases read in frame from base 1. V and J are trimmed by 4 bases and 2 bases, and the gene matches miss 6 bases of the junction. The sequence came from a woman in her thirties in good health and CMV-seropositive. The chain was built from TRBV7-3 and TRBJ2-3; 10 junctional bases match TRBD1. Sample: PBMCs. The CDR3 region has the sequence CASSSTGGTYTDTQYF. The bases are TGTGCCAGCAGCTCGACAGGGGGCACTTACACAGATACGCAGTATTTT.